The 30 T cell receptor beta chains listed next were all sequenced from one sample in a study of patients and donors after allogeneic stem cell transplantation. TCRdb reprocessed the RT-PCR reads with MiXCR, giving one entry per CDR3 protein. The sample contains roughly 940,000 distinct CDR3 sequences, roughly 18% of which appear only once. Sample: blood, either unsorted or a sorted T cell fraction (not recorded which). The source of these receptors is a human donor who was either an allogeneic HSCT recipient or a stem cell or donor lymphocyte infusion donor (not recorded which). It is not recorded whose cells these are; they may come from a transplant donor.

This clonotype was counted many times. V usage is TRBV12-3 or TRBV12-4 and J usage is TRBJ1-5, with D possibly TRBD1 on 5 matching bases. CDR3 length equals 13 residues. Trimming removed 5 bases from V and 3 bases from J, with 8 bases in between. CDR3 amino acids: CASSPGHNQPQHF. The CDR3 DNA reads TGTGCCAGCAGTCCGGGGCACAATCAGCCCCAGCATTTT.

The sample holds a few counts of this clonotype. The gene calls are TRBV10-3 and TRBJ2-2; TRBD1 or TRBD2 may be the D gene (5 bases each). Germline V gene sequence: CDR1 ENHRY, CDR2 SYGVKD. The CDR3 spans 17 residues. The V gene lost 10 bases and the J gene lost 2 bases, with 23 bases spanning the gap. The CDR3 DNA is TGTGCCACCAGGGTACCAGCCGGGACGGCAAACACCGGGGAGCTGTTTTTT. Its protein product is CATRVPAGTANTGELFF.

This clonotype was counted only a few times. V gene TRBV12-3 or TRBV12-4 combines with J gene TRBJ1-1, with 8 nucleotides matching TRBD1. The length of the CDR3 is 18 residues. The V gene end was trimmed by 5 bases and the J gene end by 4 bases; junction bases not matched to a gene: 18. The CDR3 DNA follows: TGTGCCAGCAGTATCTCCTCCCGACAGGGGCGAACTAGCACTGAAGCTTTCTTT. Translated: CASSISSRQGRTSTEAFF.

This clonotype was picked up a small number of times. This chain connects TRBV10-3 to TRBJ1-1; maybe TRBD1 (6 bases). Germline V lookup: CDR1 ENHRY, CDR2 SYGVKD. This CDR3 region has 15 residues. Trimming removed 2 bases from V and 0 bases from J, with 10 bases in between. This CDR3 is CAISEGGQMNTEAFF. CDR3 DNA: TGTGCCATCAGTGAGGGTGGACAGATGAACACTGAAGCTTTCTTT.

This clonotype was observed a handful of times. The rearrangement joins TRBV5-1 to TRBJ2-5, with D possibly being TRBD1 or TRBD2 (5 bases each). The V end lost 0 bases, the J end lost 2 bases, and 20 bases lay between the germline ends. Germline V gene lookup returns CDR1 SGHRS and CDR2 YFSETQ. This CDR3 spans 18 amino acids. CDR3 bases: TGCGCCAGCAGCTTGGTTAGAAACTCACGCAGGGAGCAAGAGACCCAGTACTTC. This translates into CASSLVRNSRREQETQYF.

V and J are TRBV7-2 and TRBJ1-1, with D hard to call. V lost 1 base to trimming and J lost 1 base, with 7 bases between them. CDR1 and CDR2 from the germline V gene are SGHTA and FQGNSA. The CDR3 extends over 14 amino acids. CDR3 in DNA: TGTGCCAGCAGCTTAGAGTACAGGAACACTGAAGCTTTCTTT. It yields the protein CASSLEYRNTEAFF.

This clonotype was seen a handful of times. V usage is TRBV24-1 and J usage is TRBJ1-5; D uncertain. Germline V lookup: CDR1 KGHDR, CDR2 SFDVKD. The V gene lost 2 bases and the J gene lost 2 bases, with 6 bases spanning the gap. CDR3 length: 14 amino acids. The chain's CDR3 is CATSDSGGNQPQHF. The CDR3 coding sequence is TGTGCCACCAGTGATTCGGGTGGCAATCAGCCCCAGCATTTT.

This clonotype was counted only a few times. J is TRBJ2-3 and V is TRBV5-1; tentatively, D is TRBD1 or TRBD2 (7 bases each). The CDR3 sequence is 15 residues long. V was cut by 3 bases and J by 2 bases, with 13 bases left in between. CDR1 is SGHRS and CDR2 is YFSETQ in the germline V gene. CDR3 sequence (DNA): TGCGCCAGCAGCTGGGGGGGGACAGCCACAGATACGCAGTATTTT. This codes for CASSWGGTATDTQYF.

The chain joins TRBV6-1 to TRBJ1-5; TRBD1 agrees at 8 bases. V shed 5 bases, J shed 0 bases, and the junction held 6 bases outside the gene matches. The CDR3 consists of 16 residues. From germline, CDR1 is MNHNS and CDR2 SASEGT. CDR3 sequence (DNA): TGTGCCAGCAGTCCGCCCGGGACAGGTAGCAATCAGCCCCAGCATTTT. It codes for CASSPPGTGSNQPQHF.

J is TRBJ2-1 and V is TRBV7-9; 8 nucleotides align to TRBD2. The germline CDR1 and CDR2 sequences are SEHNR and FQNEAQ (reference sequence). The V and J ends lost 11 bases and 6 bases, in that order; junction bases with no gene match: 9. The CDR3 loop spans 13 amino acids. The CDR3 DNA reads as TGTGCCGTCGGGGGGGGTAGCGCCAATGAGCAGTTCTTC. This translates into CAVGGGSANEQFF.

The V call is TRBV5-8, the J call TRBJ1-2, with D possibly being TRBD1 (6 bases). Looked up from germline, CDR1 is SGHTS and CDR2 is YDEGEE. CDR3 length: 13 residues. With 5 bases removed from V and 7 bases from J, the gap between germline ends came to 15 bases. CDR3 sequence: CASRTTGSGGYTF. The CDR3 coding sequence is TGTGCCAGCAGGACCACAGGGTCTGGTGGCTACACCTTC.

The chain is built from TRBV6-1 and TRBJ1-6; no definite D call. The CDR3 is 14 amino acids. Germline CDR1 and CDR2: MNHNS and SASEGT. The germline V and J ends were trimmed by 2 bases and 7 bases, with 9 bases remaining between them. The CDR3 region is CASSEIAANSPLHF. Written as DNA, the CDR3 is TGTGCCAGCAGTGAAATCGCGGCCAATTCACCCCTCCACTTT.

This clonotype was seen a handful of times. The chain combines TRBV29-1 with TRBJ1-4; D perhaps matches TRBD1 (6 bases). V was cut by 5 bases and J by 0 bases, with 16 bases left in between. This CDR3 is built from 16 residues. CDR1 and CDR2 from the germline V gene are SQVTM and ANQGSEA. DNA of the CDR3: TGCAGCGTTCTACAGGACAGTGAGTCAACTAATGAAAAACTGTTTTTT. Translation gives CSVLQDSESTNEKLFF.

This clonotype was seen more than once but under ten times. The chain links TRBV27 to TRBJ2-5, with a weak D call TRBD1 (6 bases). Germline CDR1 MNHEY, CDR2 SMNVEV (reference sequence). Between the trimmed V and J ends, which lost 5 bases and 5 bases, there was a span of 12 bases. The CDR3 is 13 amino acids. DNA for the CDR3: TGTGCCAGCAGTACAGGGATCGTGGAGACCCAGTACTTC. This sequence encodes CASSTGIVETQYF.

The chain uses TRBV20-1 and TRBJ1-2; TRBD1 aligns across 9 bases. The CDR3 runs 17 residues. Germline V gives CDR1 DFQATT, CDR2 SNEGSKA (reference sequence). Trimming removed 5 bases from V and 4 bases from J; junction bases left unmatched: 17. CDR3 loop: CSAGGPSQGAVTYGYTF. Here the CDR3 DNA reads TGCAGTGCTGGGGGGCCCTCACAGGGGGCGGTCACCTATGGCTACACCTTC.

V usage is TRBV2 and J usage is TRBJ2-1, with a tentative D call TRBD1 (5 bases). Germline V lookup: CDR1 SNHLY, CDR2 FYNNEI. V was shortened by 6 bases and J by 15 bases, with 12 bases between the two germline ends. The CDR3 contains 10 residues. CDR3 nucleotides: TGTGCCAGCAGGTACCAGGGCTGGTTCTTC. Its protein product is CASRYQGWFF.

This chain joins TRBV12-3 or TRBV12-4 and TRBJ1-3; D is ambiguous. CDR3 length: 14 amino acids. Between the trimmed V and J ends, which lost 7 bases and 2 bases, there was a span of 12 bases. The CDR3, as DNA: TGTGCCAGCAATGGAGCAGCGACTGGAAACACCATATATTTT. Amino acid sequence: CASNGAATGNTIYF.

This clonotype was seen many times. This chain links TRBV5-1 with TRBJ2-1, with D hard to call. The length of the CDR3 is 14 residues. V was shortened by 0 bases and J by 5 bases, with 9 bases between the two germline ends. Per the germline V gene, CDR1 is SGHRS and CDR2 is YFSETQ. CDR3 sequence (DNA): TGCGCCAGCAGCTTGGGGGAACTACACAATGAGCAGTTCTTC. This encodes CASSLGELHNEQFF.

The chain combines TRBV9 with TRBJ1-1; unclear D gene. V was pared by 0 bases and J by 1 base, with 7 bases between. This CDR3 is built from 14 residues. Per the germline V gene, CDR1 is SGDLS and CDR2 is YYNGEE. CDR3 DNA sequence: TGTGCCAGCAGCGTAGGACGTTCGAACACTGAAGCTTTCTTT. This gives the protein CASSVGRSNTEAFF.

The chain uses TRBV6-5 and TRBJ2-2; 7 bases align to TRBD2. Germline CDR1 reads MNHEY; CDR2 reads SVGAGI. The V gene end was trimmed by 3 bases and the J gene end by 6 bases; junction bases not matched to a gene: 10. The CDR3 spans 16 residues. The CDR3 bases are TGTGCCAGCAGTTATACGGGAGCGGGGAGGTCCGGGGAGCTGTTTTTT. Its protein product is CASSYTGAGRSGELFF.

The sample holds a few counts of this clonotype. This rearrangement joins TRBV27 to TRBJ2-3, with 8 bases aligning to TRBD2. Germline V gene data show CDR1 as MNHEY and CDR2 as SMNVEV (reference sequence). The CDR3 is made up of 15 amino acids. After removal of 4 bases from V and 6 bases from J, the junction contained 9 bases not matched to a gene. CDR3 DNA: TGTGCCAGCAGTTCGGGGGTAGCGGGACTCGATACGCAGTATTTT. This sequence encodes CASSSGVAGLDTQYF.

This chain connects TRBV6-5 to TRBJ1-5, with a weak D call TRBD1 (5 bases). The ends were cut back, 4 bases at V and 1 base at J, with 11 bases in the middle. CDR1 and CDR2 (germline): MNHEY, SVGAGI. CDR3 size: 15 residues. The CDR3 bases are TGTGCCAGCAGTTCCTCGGACACCAGCAATCAGCCCCAGCATTTT. It is translated as CASSSSDTSNQPQHF.

The genes are TRBV28 and TRBJ2-7; 9 nucleotides line up with TRBD1. Germline values: CDR1 MDHEN, CDR2 SYDVKM. The V segment lost 3 bases and the J segment 5 bases; nucleotides outside the gene matches: 5. This CDR3 spans 14 amino acids. This CDR3 reads CASSLTGQGHEQYF. Written as DNA, the CDR3 is TGTGCCAGCAGTTTGACGGGACAGGGCCACGAGCAGTACTTC.

J is TRBJ2-7 and V is TRBV4-2; 9 nucleotides align to TRBD2. The germline V gene encodes CDR1 LGHNA and CDR2 YNFKEQ. With 0 bases clipped from V and 0 bases from J, the junction kept 3 bases outside the gene matches. The CDR3 has 16 amino acids. The CDR3 reads CASSQESSGISYEQYF. CDR3 coding DNA: TGTGCCAGCAGCCAAGAGTCTAGCGGGATCTCCTACGAGCAGTACTTC.

This chain connects TRBV5-6 to TRBJ1-4; maybe TRBD1 (5 bases). This CDR3 region has 14 residues. Germline CDR1 is SGHDT and CDR2 is YYEEEE. Deletions cut 2 bases from V and 5 bases from J, with 10 bases between. The CDR3: CASSLDGHNEKLFF. CDR3 in DNA: TGTGCCAGCAGCTTAGATGGACACAATGAAAAACTGTTTTTT.

This rearrangement joins TRBV21-1 to TRBJ1-1; the table's D call, TRBD1, was not checked against the DNA. TRBV21-1 is noted as a pseudogene. This CDR3 comprises 15 residues. As DNA, the CDR3 is TGTGCCAGCAGCAAGGTGTCAGGGATCAACACTGAAGCTTTCTTT. Protein product: CASSKVSGINTEAFF.

This clonotype was seen only a few times. The rearrangement links TRBV4-3 to TRBJ1-2, with a tentative D call TRBD1 (5 bases). CDR1 is LGHNA and CDR2 is YSLEER in the germline V gene. The CDR3 consists of 15 residues. Between the trimmed V and J ends, which lost 1 base and 4 bases, there was a span of 13 bases. The CDR3 loop is CASSQVTATIYGYTF. The CDR3 nucleotides read TGCGCCAGCAGCCAAGTGACAGCCACAATCTATGGCTACACCTTC.

This clonotype came up a few times. The chain is built from TRBV20-1 and TRBJ1-2; weak D call: TRBD1 (6 bases). The V and J ends lost 5 bases and 0 bases respectively, with 13 bases between them. The CDR3 covers 14 residues. Germline V gene sequence: CDR1 DFQATT, CDR2 SNEGSKA (reference sequence). CDR3 DNA sequence: TGCAGTGCTCCCCCGACAGGCACTAACTATGGCTACACCTTC. Its translation: CSAPPTGTNYGYTF.

This clonotype has just a few counts. This rearrangement joins TRBV6-1 to TRBJ1-2; D is uncertain. Germline CDR1 MNHNS, CDR2 SASEGT. Deletions cut 7 bases from V and 2 bases from J, with 11 bases between. CDR3 length: 13 amino acids. CDR3 in DNA: TGTGCCAGCACTGACCCGACGAACTATGGCTACACCTTC. Amino acid sequence: CASTDPTNYGYTF.

The chain joins TRBV5-1 to TRBJ1-6; 7 nucleotides align to TRBD1. The CDR3 runs 16 residues. Germline V gene sequence: CDR1 SGHRS, CDR2 YFSETQ. After removal of 4 bases from V and 3 bases from J, the junction contained 7 bases not matched to a gene. The CDR3 region is CASSADRDSYNSPLHF. CDR3 nucleotide sequence: TGCGCCAGCAGCGCGGACCGGGACAGCTATAATTCACCCCTCCACTTT.